This entry features one T cell receptor (beta chain) sequence. The antigen this receptor binds is unknown. Base quality data are lacking; no much larger clone is found one base away. TCRbeta CDR3 regions were amplified from genomic DNA by means of the immunoSEQ Assay, a bias-controlled multiplex PCR. Processing in the source paper ran as follows. Within the assay, amplification of reference gene primers was used to estimate how many nucleated cells each sample contained. To quantify the absolute abundance of each unique TCRbeta CDR3 rearrangement, sequence reads were collapsed and filtered. Productive Simpson clonality was computed per sample as the square root of Simpson's diversity index over productive rearrangements. Entries here come from immuneACCESS through TCRdb and include only in-frame sequences with V and J called. Some clones fail to appear in such tables; in the studies checked, an unresolved V gene covers under half of the shortfall, and the cause of the remainder is unknown. D and trimming were read from the DNA, whereas the V and J calls and clone size are those reported in that table. The sample table contains around 80,000 clones; only one count was recorded for approximately 85% of them. The top ten constitute 9.6% of the sample.

Sequences SEHNR (CDR1) and FQNEAQ (CDR2) are obtained from the germline V gene (reference sequence). The CDR3 covers 14 residues, taking in both the cysteine and the phenylalanine. The read is trimmed to its CDR3 DNA, 42 bases read in frame from base 1. V loses 6 bases at its end and J loses 4 bases; junction bases beyond the gene matches: 6. This sample stems from a study of blood T cell repertoires in COVID-19 (dated by TCRdb to the early 2020s). About the investigation overall: Collaborator samples came from the United States, Italy and Spain and covered acute and convalescent phases of COVID-19. Where available, HLA class I and class II types were obtained from metadata supplied by the sample provider rather than from assay-based typing. The repertoires were made available in a free public database intended to serve as a resource for research on the immune response to SARS-CoV-2. The prospective study material was composed of cDNA or gDNA derived from T cells, B-cell-depleted T cells, or PBMCs. Sample metadata almost always included a de-identified subject ID, COVID-19 status, age in years and sex. Deeply sampled blood TCRbeta repertoires from subjects exposed to, actively infected with, or recovered from COVID-19 were included in the dataset. The samples were drawn from the first 160 participants of the ongoing ImmuneRACE study and from 1,254 subjects provided by 6 global collaborators. What the research found in general, with its limitations: The quantity of clinical and demographic metadata differed by source and by participant and was supplied without curation.

One collaborating source in Seattle enrolled patients while the patients were actively infected and followed the patients over time throughout the course of disease. Whole blood was collected in K2EDTA tubes by collaborating institutions according to the institutions' own protocols. For TCRbeta analysis, collaborators shipped samples as frozen whole blood, isolated PBMCs, or DNA extracted from either of those sample types. The clonotype originates from a man in his fifties or sixties with COVID-19, enrolled during active disease. The chain uses TRBV7-9 and TRBJ1-5, and TRBD1 aligns with 7 junction nucleotides. Sequencing used peripheral blood. The base sequence is TGTGCCAGCAGTGTCTCAGGGGGGAATCAGCCCCAGCATTTT. This codes for CASSVSGGNQPQHF.